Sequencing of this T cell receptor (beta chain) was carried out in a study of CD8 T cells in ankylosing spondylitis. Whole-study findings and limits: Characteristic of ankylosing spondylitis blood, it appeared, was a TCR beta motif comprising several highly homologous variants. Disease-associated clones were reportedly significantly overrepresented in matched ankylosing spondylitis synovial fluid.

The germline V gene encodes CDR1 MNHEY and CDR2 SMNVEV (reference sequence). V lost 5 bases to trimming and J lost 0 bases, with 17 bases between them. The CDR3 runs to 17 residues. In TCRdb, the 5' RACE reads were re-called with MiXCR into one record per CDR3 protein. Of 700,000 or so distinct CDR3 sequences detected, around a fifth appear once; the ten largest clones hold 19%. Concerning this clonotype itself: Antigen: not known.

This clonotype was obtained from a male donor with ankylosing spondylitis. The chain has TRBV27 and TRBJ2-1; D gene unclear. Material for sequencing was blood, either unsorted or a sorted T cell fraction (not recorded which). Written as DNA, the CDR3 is TGTGCCAGCAGTGGCGCCGCGGCCGAGAGCTCCTACAATGAGCAGTTCTTC. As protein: CASSGAAAESSYNEQFF.